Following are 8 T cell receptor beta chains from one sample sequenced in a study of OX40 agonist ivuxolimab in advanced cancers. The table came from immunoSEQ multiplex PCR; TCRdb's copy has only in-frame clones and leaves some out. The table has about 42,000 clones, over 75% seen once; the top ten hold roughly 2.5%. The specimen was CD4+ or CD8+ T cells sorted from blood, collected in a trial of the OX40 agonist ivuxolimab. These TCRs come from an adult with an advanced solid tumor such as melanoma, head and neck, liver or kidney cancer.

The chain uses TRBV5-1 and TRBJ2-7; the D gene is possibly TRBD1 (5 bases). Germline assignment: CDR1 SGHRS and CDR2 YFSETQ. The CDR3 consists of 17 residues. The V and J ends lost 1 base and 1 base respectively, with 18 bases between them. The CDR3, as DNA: TGCGCCAGCAGCTTGATGGTGGGGCTAACCGCATCCTACGAGCAGTACTTC. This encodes CASSLMVGLTASYEQYF.

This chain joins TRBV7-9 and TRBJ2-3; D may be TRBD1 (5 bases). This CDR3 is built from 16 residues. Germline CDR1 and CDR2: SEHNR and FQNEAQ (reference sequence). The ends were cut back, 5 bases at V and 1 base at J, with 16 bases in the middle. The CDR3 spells CASSQGTSTGTDTQYF. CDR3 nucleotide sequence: TGTGCCAGCAGCCAGGGAACCTCAACAGGCACAGATACGCAGTATTTT.

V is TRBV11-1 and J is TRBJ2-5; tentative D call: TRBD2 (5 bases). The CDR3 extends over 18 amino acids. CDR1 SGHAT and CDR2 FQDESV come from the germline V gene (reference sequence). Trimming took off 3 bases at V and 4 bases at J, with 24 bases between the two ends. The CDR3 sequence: CASSFRGSALGVGETQYF. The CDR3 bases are TGTGCCAGCAGCTTTCGGGGTAGCGCCCTGGGAGTGGGAGAGACCCAGTACTTC.

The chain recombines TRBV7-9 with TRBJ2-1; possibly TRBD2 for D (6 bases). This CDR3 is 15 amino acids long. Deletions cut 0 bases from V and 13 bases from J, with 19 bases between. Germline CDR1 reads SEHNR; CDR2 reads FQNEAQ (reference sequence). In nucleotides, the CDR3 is TGTGCCAGCAGCTTAGCGCGGGGCTCTCAAGTCCCCCAGTTCTTC. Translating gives CASSLARGSQVPQFF.

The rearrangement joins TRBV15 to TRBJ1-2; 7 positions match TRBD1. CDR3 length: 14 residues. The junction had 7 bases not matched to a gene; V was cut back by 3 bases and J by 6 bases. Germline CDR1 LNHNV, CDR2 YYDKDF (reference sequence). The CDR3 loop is CATSRATGSDGYTF. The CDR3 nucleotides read TGTGCCACCAGCAGGGCGACAGGGAGTGATGGCTACACCTTC.

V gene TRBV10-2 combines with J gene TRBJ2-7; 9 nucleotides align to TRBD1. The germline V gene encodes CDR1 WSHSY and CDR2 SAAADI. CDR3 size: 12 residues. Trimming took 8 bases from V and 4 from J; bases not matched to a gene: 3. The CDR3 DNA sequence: TGCGCCAGCGGGGGACAGGGATACGAGCAGTACGTC. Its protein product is CASGGQGYEQYV.

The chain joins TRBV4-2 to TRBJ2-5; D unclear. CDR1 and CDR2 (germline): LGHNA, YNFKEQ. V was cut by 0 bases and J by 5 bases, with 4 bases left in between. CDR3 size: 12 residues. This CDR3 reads CASSQEDETQYF. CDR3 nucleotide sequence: TGTGCCAGCAGCCAAGAAGACGAGACCCAGTACTTC.

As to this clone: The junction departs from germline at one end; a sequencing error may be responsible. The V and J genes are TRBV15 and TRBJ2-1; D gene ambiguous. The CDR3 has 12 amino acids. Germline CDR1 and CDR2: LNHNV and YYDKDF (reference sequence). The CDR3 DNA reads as TGTGCCACCAGCAGAGAGGCCCAGCGCCCTATCTTC. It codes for CATSREAQRPIF.